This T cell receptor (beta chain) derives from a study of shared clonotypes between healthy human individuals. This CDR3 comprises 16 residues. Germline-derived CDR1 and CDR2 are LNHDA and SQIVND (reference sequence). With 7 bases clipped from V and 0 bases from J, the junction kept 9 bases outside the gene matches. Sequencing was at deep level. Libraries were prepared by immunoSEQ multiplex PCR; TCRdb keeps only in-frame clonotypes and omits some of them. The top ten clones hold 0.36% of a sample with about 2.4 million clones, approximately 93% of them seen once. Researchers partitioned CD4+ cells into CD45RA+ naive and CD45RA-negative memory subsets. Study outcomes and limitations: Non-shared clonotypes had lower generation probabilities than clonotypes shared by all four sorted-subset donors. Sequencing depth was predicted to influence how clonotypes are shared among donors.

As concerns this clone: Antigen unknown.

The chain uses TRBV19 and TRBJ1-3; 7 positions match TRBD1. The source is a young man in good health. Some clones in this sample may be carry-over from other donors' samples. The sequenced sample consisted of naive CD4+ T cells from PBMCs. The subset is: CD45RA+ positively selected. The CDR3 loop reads CASTQRDSASGNTIYF. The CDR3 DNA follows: TGTGCCAGTACCCAAAGGGACAGCGCCTCTGGAAACACCATATATTTT.